These 9 T cell receptor beta chains originate from one sample sequenced in a study of immune evolution from preneoplasia to lung adenocarcinoma (TCRdb year 2021). The library was produced with the immunoSEQ multiplex PCR assay. TCRdb holds this immuneACCESS table with in-frame rearrangements only. Some clones are missing; in checked studies, unresolved V genes explain under half, and the rest has no known cause. This sample lists about 5,500 clones; roughly two thirds were detected once. The ten largest clones take up 20% to 25% of the sample. The sequenced sample was FFPE adjacent normal lung tissue. The receptors originated from a person at least 80 years old with lung adenocarcinoma.

This rearrangement joins TRBV2 to TRBJ1-2; no definite D call. CDR3 length: 12 amino acids. Germline V lookup: CDR1 SNHLY, CDR2 FYNNEI. The V end lost 6 bases, the J end lost 2 bases, and 7 bases lay between the germline ends. Here the CDR3 reads CASRDPNYGYTF. CDR3 DNA sequence: TGTGCCAGCAGAGACCCCAACTATGGCTACACCTTC.

The chain links TRBV2 to TRBJ1-1; D is uncertain. This CDR3 contains 13 residues. Per germline, CDR1 SNHLY and CDR2 FYNNEI. Between the trimmed V and J ends, which lost 6 bases and 7 bases, there was a span of 15 bases. The CDR3 spells CASRHKGVLEAFF. The CDR3 nucleotides read TGTGCCAGCAGACACAAGGGTGTCCTTGAAGCTTTCTTT.

The chain has TRBV29-1 and TRBJ2-5; 8 nucleotides match TRBD2. CDR3 size: 14 residues. Germline V CDR1 and CDR2: SQVTM, ANQGSEA. V dropped 6 bases and J dropped 4; count of bases not matched to a gene: 10. DNA for the CDR3: TGCAGCGTAGCACCCGGGACTAGTAGAGAGACCCAGTACTTC. Amino acids: CSVAPGTSRETQYF.

As concerns this clone: Other DNA variants within this sample encode the same CDR3. The chain employs TRBV5-4 and TRBJ2-5, with TRBD2 as a possible D gene (5 bases). V was pared by 0 bases and J by 2 bases, with 11 bases between. Germline V gene sequence: CDR1 SGHNT, CDR2 YYREEE (reference sequence). This CDR3 contains 15 residues. DNA of the CDR3: TGTGCCAGCAGCTTGGGCGGGCGGTATCAAGAGACCCAGTACTTC. Protein: CASSLGGRYQETQYF.

This rearrangement joins TRBV2 to TRBJ1-5; a weak D match, TRBD1 (5 bases). The CDR3 consists of 13 residues. CDR1 and CDR2 (germline): SNHLY, FYNNEI. The V and J ends lost 4 bases and 7 bases respectively, with 11 bases between them. In DNA form, the CDR3 reads TGTGCCAGCAGTGTGGGGGTGGGGCAGCCCCAGCATTTT. This gives the protein CASSVGVGQPQHF.

This rearrangement joins TRBV7-2 to TRBJ2-3, with TRBD2 identical over 8 bases. With V trimmed by 5 bases and J by 10 bases, 17 bases remained unmatched. This CDR3 contains 16 residues. The V gene's germline CDR1 is SGHTA and CDR2 FQGNSA. The CDR3 sequence: CASSKTGLVKLEAQYF. In DNA form, the CDR3 reads TGTGCCAGCAGCAAGACGGGACTAGTGAAATTGGAGGCGCAGTATTTT.

The chain carries TRBV5-1 and TRBJ2-7; D might be TRBD2 (6 bases). CDR3 length equals 14 residues. The germline gives CDR1 SGHRS, CDR2 YFSETQ. Trimming cost V 4 bases and J 3 bases, with 14 bases left between them. The DNA of the CDR3 is TGCGCCAGCAGCCCGGGCGGGGTGGGCTACGAGCAGTACTTC. Its protein is CASSPGGVGYEQYF.

The chain is built from TRBV5-1 and TRBJ2-7; 8 nucleotides line up with TRBD1. Germline V gene data show CDR1 as SGHRS and CDR2 as YFSETQ. This CDR3 has 13 residues. V shed 7 bases, J shed 3 bases, and the junction held 6 bases outside the gene matches. The CDR3 spells CASSTGANYEQYF. The CDR3 DNA follows: TGCGCCAGCTCGACAGGGGCAAACTACGAGCAGTACTTC.

The chain has TRBV10-3 and TRBJ2-7; 10 bases are a match to TRBD1. CDR3 size: 16 residues. V lost 0 bases to trimming and J lost 4 bases; unmatched junction nucleotides: 6. Germline V lookup: CDR1 ENHRY, CDR2 SYGVKD. The CDR3: CAISESAGTGDYEQYF. DNA for the CDR3: TGTGCCATCAGTGAGTCGGCCGGGACAGGGGATTACGAGCAGTACTTC.